The rows below give T cell receptor beta chains drawn from one sample of a study of blood T cell repertoires in COVID-19. Sequencing was performed with immunoSEQ multiplex PCR; in TCRdb, only in-frame clones are kept and a portion is missing. The data contain around 70,000 clones, roughly 82% of them singletons. Sequencing used peripheral blood. All receptors derive from a man aged 55 to 70 with acute or convalescent COVID-19. CDR3s include the opening cysteine and the closing phenylalanine or tryptophan. Fields, in order: J gene, clone size, V gene, CDR3 protein. Clone size is given for some rows only: seen once, a few or many times, or a class if the clone is expanded.

TRBJ1-2	NA	TRBV18	CASSPPGGQGYGYTF
TRBJ1-5	once	TRBV9	CASSVGTLSNQPQHF
TRBJ1-6	once	TRBV18	CASSPPPGEGSPLHF
TRBJ1-3	NA	TRBV5-4	CASSRRTGGRSGNTIYF
TRBJ2-3	NA	TRBV18	CASSLRTGNTDTQYF
TRBJ2-7	NA	TRBV7-8	CASSLDARSYEQYF
TRBJ2-7	NA	TRBV12-3/TRBV12-4	CASGYGHSYEQYF
TRBJ1-1	NA	TRBV12-3/TRBV12-4	CASRNRGQAFF
TRBJ2-1	NA	TRBV7-9	CASSLEGQGFDEQFF
TRBJ1-1	NA	TRBV5-1	CASSHRGMNTEAFF
TRBJ2-5	NA	TRBV5-8	CASSSGTGAKETQYF
TRBJ1-2	NA	TRBV7-9	CASSPEGDGYTF
TRBJ1-2	NA	TRBV4-3	CASSQDLRDYGYTF
TRBJ1-6	few	TRBV5-8	CASSLRDSNSPLHF
TRBJ1-2	NA	TRBV5-1	CASSLAGTGKEGYGYTF
TRBJ2-1	NA	TRBV7-9	CASSLGTGVLNEQFF
TRBJ2-1	NA	TRBV6-2/TRBV6-3	CASSYRGFGAGSYNEQFF
TRBJ2-7	NA	TRBV5-6	CASSRQGLSYEQYF
TRBJ1-5	few	TRBV6-5	CASSYSGTKDQPQHF
TRBJ2-1	NA	TRBV27	CASSPLEAGGQDEQFF
TRBJ1-4	NA	TRBV18	CASSTDGTGRTNEKLFF
TRBJ1-5	NA	TRBV7-2	CASSLAWGDQPQHF
TRBJ1-5	few	TRBV6-1	CASSEVPGGNQPQHF
TRBJ1-5	NA	TRBV30	CAWSTGTVNQPQHF